This passage covers 15 T cell receptor beta chains from one sample sequenced in a study of blood T cell repertoires in COVID-19. Clones were sequenced by immunoSEQ multiplex PCR, and TCRdb holds only the in-frame ones, with some missing. Seen here are 200,000 to 300,000 clones, 84% observed once, and the top ten hold around 4%. The sample consisted of peripheral blood. These receptors originate from a man aged 50 to 60 with acute or convalescent COVID-19.

The V gene is TRBV10-1, the J gene TRBJ2-7; D not certain. Germline values: CDR1 WNHNN, CDR2 SYGVQD (reference sequence). The V end was cut by 6 bases, the J end by 2 bases, with 11 bases between. CDR3 size: 13 residues. The CDR3 is CASSGGATYEQYF. DNA for the CDR3: TGCGCCAGCAGCGGCGGAGCCACCTACGAGCAGTACTTC.

The chain employs TRBV11-2 and TRBJ2-5; TRBD1 matches at 8 bases. J gave up 5 bases and V 4 bases, and 12 bases lay outside the gene matches. Germline assignment: CDR1 SGHAT and CDR2 FQNNGV. The CDR3 loop spans 16 amino acids. In DNA form, the CDR3 reads TGTGCCAGCAGCTCGCCGGACAGGGTGAGGGGTGAGACCCAGTACTTC. It encodes CASSSPDRVRGETQYF.

The J gene is TRBJ2-3, the V gene TRBV28, with 13 positions matching TRBD2. This CDR3 has 15 amino acids. Germline-derived CDR1 and CDR2 are MDHEN and SYDVKM. V lost 8 bases to trimming and J lost 5 bases; unmatched junction nucleotides: 7. The CDR3 protein is CASRRTSGSLDTQYF. CDR3 nucleotides: TGTGCCAGCCGACGGACTAGCGGGAGTCTAGATACGCAGTATTTT.

This chain connects TRBV7-9 to TRBJ2-5, with 7 bases fitting TRBD2. The CDR3 has 17 residues. Looked up from germline, CDR1 is SEHNR and CDR2 is FQNEAQ (reference sequence). Trimming removed 7 bases from V and 4 bases from J; junction bases left unmatched: 18. The CDR3 sequence is CASTVWGGSPRRETQYF. In nucleotides, the CDR3 is TGTGCCAGCACCGTGTGGGGCGGGAGTCCTCGGAGAGAGACCCAGTACTTC.

This chain uses TRBV10-2 with TRBJ2-2, with 9 bases identical to TRBD1. This CDR3 is 16 amino acids long. The ends lost 6 bases at V and 5 bases at J; junction bases unmatched: 10. Looked up from germline, CDR1 is WSHSY and CDR2 is SAAADI. In DNA form, the CDR3 reads TGCGCCAGCAGACCTACAAACAGGGGGCAAACCGGGGAGCTGTTTTTT. This codes for CASRPTNRGQTGELFF.

This clone was picked up a small number of times. This sequence joins TRBV18 and TRBJ2-2; D perhaps matches TRBD1 (6 bases). Deletions cut 4 bases from V and 5 bases from J, with 11 bases between. The CDR3 has 14 amino acids. The V gene's germline CDR1 is KGHSH and CDR2 LQKENI. The CDR3 sequence: CASSLGQRTGELFF. The DNA for the CDR3 is TGTGCCAGCTCACTGGGACAACGGACCGGGGAGCTGTTTTTT.

The rearrangement links TRBV18 to TRBJ1-1; D unresolved. Germline V gene lookup returns CDR1 KGHSH and CDR2 LQKENI. The length of the CDR3 is 13 residues. The ends were cut back, 6 bases at V and 7 bases at J, with 15 bases in the middle. In nucleotides, the CDR3 is TGTGCCAGCTCGCCCGACACGAACCTTGAAGCTTTCTTT. It is translated as CASSPDTNLEAFF.

This clone was seen a single time. The J gene is TRBJ2-5, the V gene TRBV9; TRBD2 matches at 9 bases. The V segment lost 4 bases and the J segment 3 bases; nucleotides outside the gene matches: 4. The CDR3 loop spans 14 amino acids. CDR1 is SGDLS, CDR2 YYNGEE, per germline. The CDR3 protein is CASSSGGTKETQYF. The CDR3 DNA is TGTGCCAGCAGCAGCGGGGGGACGAAAGAGACCCAGTACTTC.

This clone came up a few times. The chain joins TRBV6-4 to TRBJ1-6; perhaps TRBD1 as D (5 bases). In germline, CDR1 is MRHNA, CDR2 SNTAGT. V was trimmed by 7 bases and J by 17 bases, leaving 27 bases between them. The CDR3 has 15 amino acids. The DNA for the CDR3 is TGTGCCAGCAACCACCGGGACTCCCGTTCGAGGGTAGTCCACTTT. It yields the protein CASNHRDSRSRVVHF.

The chain links TRBV5-1 to TRBJ1-4; 9 bases fit TRBD1. The CDR3 contains 16 residues. V trimming: 4 bases; J trimming: 5 bases; junction bases outside the gene matches: 9. Germline V gives CDR1 SGHRS, CDR2 YFSETQ. The CDR3 loop is CASSEGRTGDNEKLFF. CDR3 bases: TGCGCCAGCAGCGAAGGAAGGACAGGGGACAATGAAAAACTGTTTTTT.

The CDR3 region has the DNA TGTGCCACCAAGGAGGGGGGGGAGACCCAGTACTTC. It translates to CATKEGGETQYF. The chain joins TRBV6-6 to TRBJ2-5; D perhaps matches TRBD2 (7 bases). CDR1 is MNHNY and CDR2 is SVGAGI in the germline V gene (reference sequence). This CDR3 comprises 12 residues. V shed 10 bases and J shed 5 bases, with 14 bases lying between them.

The sample holds many counts of this clone. This chain connects TRBV5-1 to TRBJ2-6; D is unclear. Trimming took 0 bases from V and 1 from J, leaving 11 bases between them. Germline V gives CDR1 SGHRS, CDR2 YFSETQ. The CDR3 loop spans 17 amino acids. CDR3 loop: CASSLAGPRSGANVLTF. The CDR3 DNA is TGCGCCAGCAGCTTGGCGGGTCCCCGGTCTGGGGCCAACGTCCTGACTTTC.

The chain recombines TRBV15 with TRBJ1-4; TRBD1 might be the D (5 bases). V lost 1 base and J 1 base, leaving 13 bases between the germline ends. The germline V gene has CDR1 LNHNV and CDR2 YYDKDF (reference sequence). This CDR3 is built from 17 residues. The chain's CDR3 is CATSRAGLGQTNEKLFF. In nucleotides, the CDR3 is TGTGCCACCAGCAGAGCAGGGTTGGGGCAAACTAATGAAAAACTGTTTTTT. Filled out from reference TRBV15 and TRBJ1-4, the complete variable domain reads DAMVIQNPRYQVTQFGKPVTLSCSQTLNHNVMYWYQQKSSQAPKLLFHYYDKDFNNEADTPDNFQSRRPNTSFCFLDIRSPGLGDTAMYLCATSRAGLGQTNEKLFFGSGTQLSVL.

CDR3 residues: CASSRNSGGASYEQYF. The CDR3 DNA is TGCGCCAGCAGCCGAAATAGCGGGGGGGCGTCCTACGAGCAGTACTTC. The chain uses TRBV4-1 and TRBJ2-7, with TRBD2 matching over 11 bases. The V gene's germline CDR1 is MGHRA and CDR2 YSYEKL. This CDR3 comprises 16 residues. J lost 1 base, V lost 4 bases, and 6 bases had no gene match.

This clone was picked up a small number of times. The chain couples TRBV5-6 to TRBJ1-2; D unclear. The CDR3 spans 11 residues. Trimming took 3 bases from V and 3 from J, leaving 3 bases between them. Germline assignment: CDR1 SGHDT and CDR2 YYEEEE. CDR3 protein: CASSYYYGYTF. The CDR3 nucleotides are TGTGCCAGCAGCTACTACTATGGCTACACCTTC.